The 30 T cell receptor beta chains below come from one sample, sequenced in a study of T-cell memory formation after mild COVID-19. MiXCR was run by TCRdb on the 5' RACE reads, yielding one entry per CDR3 protein. The data hold fewer than 200,000 distinct CDR3 sequences, with roughly 23% observed a single time. Sequenced: PBMCs or a T cell subset sorted from them (not recorded which). These receptors all stem from an adult woman who had mild COVID-19 (a few samples of this study predate the infection). Cell type and time point are not known.

The chain combines TRBV6-5 with TRBJ1-2, with D maybe TRBD1 (6 bases). The CDR3 covers 12 residues. Germline V CDR1 and CDR2: MNHEY, SVGAGI. With 0 bases removed from V and 10 bases from J, the gap between germline ends came to 9 bases. The CDR3 bases are TGTGCCAGCAGTTACTCGAAGGGGGTCTACACCTTC. As protein: CASSYSKGVYTF.

This chain links TRBV20-1 with TRBJ2-7, with a tentative D call TRBD2 (5 bases). There are 15 residues in the CDR3. Trimming shortened V by 0 bases and J by 3 bases, and 15 bases separated the two germline ends. Germline CDR1 and CDR2: DFQATT and SNEGSKA (reference sequence). The CDR3 DNA sequence: TGCAGTGCTAGAGATTTAAGGGAGTCCCTCTACGAGCAGTACTTC. Protein: CSARDLRESLYEQYF.

The rearrangement links TRBV24-1 to TRBJ2-7, with 9 bases aligning to TRBD1. This CDR3 is 15 amino acids long. V gave up 3 bases and J gave up 6 bases; unmatched junction bases: 8. The germline V gene encodes CDR1 KGHDR and CDR2 SFDVKD. The CDR3 DNA follows: TGTGCCACCAGTGATACCGGGACAGGGTGGTTCGAGCAGTACTTC. Its translation: CATSDTGTGWFEQYF.

A few counts support this clonotype. The chain uses TRBV20-1 and TRBJ2-7; the match to TRBD1 covers 10 bases. CDR1 and CDR2 from the germline V gene are DFQATT and SNEGSKA (reference sequence). The CDR3 has 12 residues. Trimming removed 3 bases from V and 4 bases from J; junction bases left unmatched: 0. The CDR3 sequence is CSARDRGYEQYF. Written as DNA, the CDR3 is TGCAGTGCTAGGGACAGGGGGTACGAGCAGTACTTC.

This clonotype has just a few counts. The V call is TRBV15, the J call TRBJ2-7, with D hard to call. Germline V lookup: CDR1 LNHNV, CDR2 YYDKDF (reference sequence). This CDR3 is 13 amino acids long. With 0 bases removed from V and 6 bases from J, the gap between germline ends came to 9 bases. CDR3 residues: CATSRDRASEQYF. The CDR3 DNA reads TGTGCCACCAGCAGAGATAGAGCTAGCGAGCAGTACTTC.

This clonotype appeared a few times. The chain links TRBV6-5 to TRBJ2-7, with D maybe TRBD1 (5 bases). V shed 0 bases and J shed 1 base, with 7 bases lying between them. From germline, CDR1 is MNHEY and CDR2 SVGAGI. This CDR3 is built from 14 residues. CDR3 protein: CASSYSAGSYEQYF. In DNA, the CDR3 is TGTGCCAGCAGTTACTCGGCAGGGTCCTACGAGCAGTACTTC.

This clonotype was observed a few times. The chain has TRBV20-1 and TRBJ1-1, with D hard to call. With 0 bases removed from V and 0 bases from J, the gap between germline ends came to 11 bases. From germline, CDR1 is DFQATT and CDR2 SNEGSKA (reference sequence). This CDR3 spans 15 amino acids. The CDR3 reads CSARDSEGVNTEAFF. The CDR3 DNA reads as TGCAGTGCTAGAGACTCGGAGGGAGTGAACACTGAAGCTTTCTTT.

This chain connects TRBV15 to TRBJ2-7; weak D call: TRBD2 (5 bases). The V gene's germline CDR1 is LNHNV and CDR2 YYDKDF (reference sequence). The CDR3 runs to 13 residues. V lost 3 bases and J 6 bases, leaving 12 bases between the germline ends. The CDR3 spells CATSREEVGEQYF. CDR3 nucleotide sequence: TGTGCCACCAGCAGGGAGGAGGTGGGCGAGCAGTACTTC.

There are many counts of this clonotype. The V gene is TRBV5-1, the J gene TRBJ2-1; 7 bases map to TRBD2. Germline CDR1 reads SGHRS; CDR2 reads YFSETQ. Germline trimming cut 0 bases from V and 4 bases from J; bases unmatched to any gene: 4. CDR3 length: 15 amino acids. CDR3 residues: CASSLGASGYNEQFF. Written as DNA, the CDR3 is TGCGCCAGCAGCTTGGGGGCTAGCGGATACAATGAGCAGTTCTTC. The variable domain in full, with the rest retrieved from reference TRBV5-1 and TRBJ2-1, is KAGVTQTPRYLIKTRGQQVTLSCSPISGHRSVSWYQQTPGQGLQFLFEYFSETQRNKGNFPGRFSGRQFSNSRSEMNVSTLELGDSALYLCASSLGASGYNEQFFGPGTRLTVL.

This sequence joins TRBV19 and TRBJ1-1; no clear D. Germline assignment: CDR1 LNHDA and CDR2 SQIVND (reference sequence). Trimming removed 0 bases at V and 1 base at J, with 12 bases between. CDR3 length: 16 amino acids. CDR3 protein: CASSIDLQPSNTEAFF. CDR3 DNA sequence: TGTGCCAGTAGTATAGACCTCCAGCCATCGAACACTGAAGCTTTCTTT.

The rearrangement links TRBV5-6 to TRBJ2-7; the D is unclear. The V end lost 3 bases, the J end lost 1 base, and 11 bases lay between the germline ends. CDR1 and CDR2 (germline): SGHDT, YYEEEE. CDR3 length: 14 residues. The CDR3 here is CASSSDGASYEQYF. The CDR3 DNA is TGTGCCAGCAGCTCCGACGGTGCGTCCTACGAGCAGTACTTC.

The chain uses TRBV12-3 or TRBV12-4 and TRBJ1-1; tentatively, D is TRBD1 (5 bases). The CDR3 length is 13 residues. Trimming took 0 bases from V and 8 from J, leaving 10 bases between them. The CDR3 DNA is TGTGCCAGCAGTTTAGCAGGGACGAGGGAAGCTTTCTTT. Protein sequence: CASSLAGTREAFF.

This clonotype was observed at least ten times. CDR3 region: CASSLGGQGGTEAFF. Here the CDR3 DNA reads TGTGCCAGCAGCTTAGGAGGCCAGGGGGGCACTGAAGCTTTCTTT. This chain uses TRBV7-8 with TRBJ1-1, with 7 bases identical to TRBD1. Looked up from germline, CDR1 is SGHVS and CDR2 is FQNEAQ. J gave up 4 bases and V 1 base, and 6 bases lay outside the gene matches. This CDR3 is built from 15 residues.

The chain joins TRBV7-3 to TRBJ2-1, with D tentatively TRBD2 (6 bases). This CDR3 comprises 14 residues. V lost 5 bases to trimming and J lost 1 base, with 9 bases between them. Looked up from germline, CDR1 is SGHTA and CDR2 is FQGTGA. The CDR3 loop is CASSLSGSYNEQFF. The CDR3 DNA reads as TGTGCCAGCAGCCTTAGCGGTTCCTACAATGAGCAGTTCTTC.

The chain carries TRBV7-8 and TRBJ2-1; the D is unclear. The V and J ends lost 5 bases and 2 bases respectively, with 10 bases between them. There are 14 residues in the CDR3. Germline CDR1 reads SGHVS; CDR2 reads FQNEAQ. The CDR3 sequence is CASSSDTTYNEQFF. The CDR3 DNA reads as TGTGCCAGCAGCAGCGACACCACCTACAATGAGCAGTTCTTC.

The chain is built from TRBV20-1 and TRBJ2-5; no reliable D call. This CDR3 has 14 amino acids. V was trimmed by 1 base and J by 5 bases, leaving 14 bases between them. CDR1 DFQATT and CDR2 SNEGSKA come from the germline V gene (reference sequence). CDR3 loop: CSARGLPTGETQYF. The CDR3 DNA sequence: TGCAGTGCTAGAGGGCTGCCAACCGGGGAGACCCAGTACTTC.

This clonotype came up a few times. V gene TRBV27 combines with J gene TRBJ2-1; 8 bases are shared with TRBD2. V was clipped by 10 bases and J by 5 bases; unmatched bases: 10. The CDR3 has 14 amino acids. CDR1 and CDR2 (germline): MNHEY, SMNVEV (reference sequence). CDR3 coding DNA: TGTGCCACCAGACCGGGACTAGAGAACAATGAGCAGTTCTTC. Translation: CATRPGLENNEQFF.

The J gene is TRBJ1-1, the V gene TRBV15; no reliable D call. Germline-derived CDR1 and CDR2 are LNHNV and YYDKDF (reference sequence). V lost 1 base, J lost 1 base, and 7 bases lay in between. This CDR3 comprises 14 residues. The CDR3 reads CATSRGHRNTEAFF. As DNA, the CDR3 is TGTGCCACCAGCAGAGGTCATAGGAACACTGAAGCTTTCTTT.

The chain uses TRBV7-9 and TRBJ2-7; the match to TRBD1 covers 9 bases. The ends lost 1 base at V and 6 bases at J; junction bases unmatched: 7. From germline, CDR1 is SEHNR and CDR2 FQNEAQ (reference sequence). This CDR3 is built from 15 residues. CDR3 loop: CASSLVSGTGIEQYF. CDR3 coding DNA: TGTGCCAGCAGCTTAGTCTCCGGGACAGGGATCGAGCAGTACTTC.

This clonotype was counted a few times. The chain is built from TRBV10-3 and TRBJ2-1; D not resolved. Germline-derived CDR1 and CDR2 are ENHRY and SYGVKD. The ends were cut back, 4 bases at V and 0 bases at J, with 10 bases in the middle. The CDR3 covers 15 residues. CDR3 in amino acids: CAISAEAISYNEQFF. The CDR3 bases are TGTGCCATCAGTGCAGAGGCAATCTCCTACAATGAGCAGTTCTTC.

As concerns this clonotype: One end of the junction is discordant with germline, which a read error may explain. V is TRBV12-3 or TRBV12-4 and J is TRBJ2-6; 9 nucleotides align to TRBD1. The CDR3 extends over 18 amino acids. The chain's CDR3 is CARSQTGGQFSGANVLTF. The CDR3, as DNA: TGTGCCCGCAGTCAGACAGGGGGGCAGTTCTCTGGGGCCAACGTCCTGACTTTC.

At least ten counts were recorded for this clonotype. CDR3 DNA: TGTGCCAGCAGCTTAGGAGTTGTAGAAGCTTTCTTT. Translation: CASSLGVVEAFF. The rearrangement uses TRBV7-9 and TRBJ1-1; D remains unclear. Germline values: CDR1 SEHNR, CDR2 FQNEAQ (reference sequence). The CDR3 extends over 12 amino acids. V was shortened by 1 base and J by 8 bases, with 8 bases between the two germline ends. The variable domain in full, completed from reference TRBV7-9 and TRBJ1-1, reads DTGVSQNPRHKITKRGQNVTFRCDPISEHNRLYWYRQTLGQGPEFLTYFQNEAQLEKSRLLSDRFSAERPKGSFSTLEIQRTEQGDSAMYLCASSLGVVEAFFGQGTRLTVV.

The chain has TRBV6-1 and TRBJ1-6; maybe TRBD1 (6 bases). Trimming took off 6 bases at V and 16 bases at J, with 22 bases between the two ends. The CDR3 runs 14 residues. Germline V gene sequence: CDR1 MNHNS, CDR2 SASEGT. In DNA form, the CDR3 reads TGTGCCAGCAGGGTCGGGGAGTATTGGGACAAACTCCACTTT. It yields the protein CASRVGEYWDKLHF.

This chain joins TRBV12-3 or TRBV12-4 and TRBJ2-7; D uncertain. The CDR3 spans 13 residues. V lost 6 bases and J lost 1, with 10 bases in between. CDR3 sequence reads: CASSPTWSYEQYF. The DNA of the CDR3 is TGTGCCAGCAGCCCAACGTGGTCCTACGAGCAGTACTTC.

The chain joins TRBV29-1 to TRBJ2-1; D remains unclear. From germline, CDR1 is SQVTM and CDR2 ANQGSEA. The V and J ends lost 6 bases and 6 bases respectively, with 9 bases between them. The length of the CDR3 is 11 residues. DNA for the CDR3: TGCAGCGTCCCCGAACCCAATGAGCAGTTCTTC. Amino acid sequence: CSVPEPNEQFF.

The V and J genes are TRBV7-3 and TRBJ2-2; TRBD1 aligns across 12 bases. The CDR3 spans 17 residues. Germline CDR1 reads SGHTA; CDR2 reads FQGTGA. V shed 5 bases and J 6 bases; nucleotides not matched to a gene: 10. In nucleotides, the CDR3 is TGTGCCAGCAGCCGCTACGGGGACAGGGGGCTTGCCGGGGAGCTGTTTTTT. Its protein product is CASSRYGDRGLAGELFF. Combining the CDR3 with reference TRBV7-3 and TRBJ2-2 gives the whole variable domain GAGVSQTPSNKVTEKGKYVELRCDPISGHTALYWYRQSLGQGPEFLIYFQGTGAADDSGLPNDRFFAVRPEGSVSTLKIQRTERGDSAVYLCASSRYGDRGLAGELFFGEGSRLTVL.

This clonotype was counted many times. V and J are TRBV4-2 and TRBJ1-1; D is undetermined. The CDR3 is 16 amino acids. The germline gives CDR1 LGHNA, CDR2 YNFKEQ. The V and J ends lost 0 bases and 2 bases respectively, with 13 bases between them. CDR3 protein: CASSQDWSSLNTEAFF. CDR3 sequence (DNA): TGTGCCAGCAGCCAAGATTGGTCAAGCCTAAACACTGAAGCTTTCTTT.

The chain links TRBV29-1 to TRBJ1-2; 7 bases align to TRBD1. This CDR3 spans 14 amino acids. CDR1 and CDR2 from the germline V gene are SQVTM and ANQGSEA. The ends lost 4 bases at V and 0 bases at J; junction bases unmatched: 5. The CDR3: CSVATGAPNYGYTF. The DNA of the CDR3 is TGCAGCGTTGCAACAGGGGCCCCTAACTATGGCTACACCTTC.

The V call is TRBV20-1, the J call TRBJ2-3, with TRBD2 matching 8 bases. Trimming took 3 bases from V and 1 from J; bases not matched to a gene: 6. There are 15 residues in the CDR3. Germline CDR1 DFQATT, CDR2 SNEGSKA (reference sequence). Written as DNA, the CDR3 is TGCAGTGCTAGCCGGAGCGGGAGCGGCACAGATACGCAGTATTTT. It yields the protein CSASRSGSGTDTQYF.

The J gene is TRBJ2-3, the V gene TRBV12-5; TRBD1 aligns across 8 bases. CDR1 LGHNT and CDR2 FRNRAP come from the germline V gene. This CDR3 contains 15 residues. V was clipped by 6 bases and J by 0 bases; unmatched bases: 5. DNA for the CDR3: TGTGCTAGTGGCTCAGGGACAGGTAGCACAGATACGCAGTATTTT. Its translation: CASGSGTGSTDTQYF.